These 17 T cell receptor beta chains were all obtained from the same sample, sequenced in a study of blood T cell repertoires in COVID-19. The repertoire was sequenced with immunoSEQ multiplex PCR; TCRdb's copy has only in-frame clones and lacks some. The data hold 320,000 or so clones, with 85% observed a single time. Sample: PBMCs or T cells enriched from blood (not recorded which). These receptors all stem from a woman under 40 who had been exposed to COVID-19.

About this clone itself: Other DNA variants within this sample encode the same CDR3. V gene TRBV2 combines with J gene TRBJ1-5; 9 nucleotides align to TRBD1. The V and J ends lost 4 bases and 3 bases, in that order; junction bases with no gene match: 4. CDR3 length equals 15 residues. The germline V gene encodes CDR1 SNHLY and CDR2 FYNNEI. The CDR3 here is CASSVGQGSNQPQHF. In DNA, the CDR3 is TGTGCCAGCAGTGTGGGACAGGGCTCCAATCAGCCCCAGCATTTT.

The rearrangement uses TRBV5-1 and TRBJ2-1; D might be TRBD1 (6 bases). CDR3 length: 14 amino acids. Germline-derived CDR1 and CDR2 are SGHRS and YFSETQ. Trimming cost V 4 bases and J 4 bases, with 12 bases left between them. The CDR3 sequence: CASSPGQSYNEQFF. CDR3 DNA sequence: TGCGCCAGCAGCCCCGGACAGTCATACAATGAGCAGTTCTTC.

The chain employs TRBV6-5 and TRBJ1-1, with D unresolved. CDR1 is MNHEY and CDR2 is SVGAGI in the germline V gene. V dropped 6 bases and J dropped 1 base, with 9 bases sitting between them. The CDR3 contains 13 residues. Here the CDR3 reads CASRIGRNTEAFF. Written as DNA, the CDR3 is TGTGCCAGCAGGATTGGGAGGAACACTGAAGCTTTCTTT.

About this clone: Additional DNA sequences in this sample encode the identical CDR3. V is TRBV5-1 and J is TRBJ2-7; no definite D call. This CDR3 is built from 13 residues. In germline, CDR1 is SGHRS, CDR2 YFSETQ. V lost 0 bases and J lost 6, with 10 bases in between. The CDR3 loop is CASSLAGRSEQYF. In DNA, the CDR3 is TGCGCCAGCAGCTTGGCCGGTCGGAGCGAGCAGTACTTC. Using reference TRBV5-1 and TRBJ2-7 for the parts outside the CDR3, the full variable domain is KAGVTQTPRYLIKTRGQQVTLSCSPISGHRSVSWYQQTPGQGLQFLFEYFSETQRNKGNFPGRFSGRQFSNSRSEMNVSTLELGDSALYLCASSLAGRSEQYFGPGTRLTVT.

The V call is TRBV5-1, the J call TRBJ2-7; 7 nucleotides agree with TRBD1. The CDR3 contains 12 residues. In germline, CDR1 is SGHRS, CDR2 YFSETQ. The V and J ends lost 5 bases and 5 bases, in that order; junction bases with no gene match: 4. CDR3 protein: CASSPQGDEQYF. The CDR3 region has the DNA TGCGCCAGCAGTCCTCAGGGGGACGAGCAGTACTTC.

This chain uses TRBV7-3 with TRBJ1-2; perhaps TRBD1 as D (6 bases). This CDR3 is built from 14 residues. Trimming removed 5 bases at V and 2 bases at J, with 12 bases between. Germline loops: CDR1 SGHTA, CDR2 FQGTGA. This chain's CDR3 is CASSPGGHNYGYTF. In DNA form, the CDR3 reads TGTGCCAGCAGCCCGGGGGGACACAACTATGGCTACACCTTC.

The DNA of the CDR3 is TGTGCCAGCTCGGGGGGCACAGATACGCAGTATTTT. Translation gives CASSGGTDTQYF. The rearrangement links TRBV27 to TRBJ2-3; D may be TRBD2 (6 bases). Trimming cost V 8 bases and J 1 base, with 7 bases left between them. The germline gives CDR1 MNHEY, CDR2 SMNVEV (reference sequence). The CDR3 is 12 residues long.

The rearrangement uses TRBV20-1 and TRBJ2-1, with no clear D. V gave up 4 bases and J gave up 10 bases, with 11 bases separating them. CDR1 is DFQATT, CDR2 SNEGSKA, per germline (reference sequence). This CDR3 region has 11 residues. The CDR3 DNA is TGCAGTGCTACCCTCTTACGGGAGCAGTTCTTC. Its translation is CSATLLREQFF.

This clone has a handful of counts. V is TRBV28 and J is TRBJ1-1, with D unresolved. Germline assignment: CDR1 MDHEN and CDR2 SYDVKM. The CDR3 is 15 amino acids. V lost 10 bases and J 0 bases, leaving 18 bases between the germline ends. Here the CDR3 DNA reads TGTGCCACTACTTGGAACTCACAGATGAACACTGAAGCTTTCTTT. As protein: CATTWNSQMNTEAFF.

The genes are TRBV3-1 (or the pseudogene TRBV3-2) and TRBJ1-4; D is perhaps TRBD1 (6 bases). Looked up from germline, CDR1 is LGHDT and CDR2 is YNNKEL (reference sequence). The CDR3 sequence is 17 residues long. V shed 5 bases and J shed 3 bases, with 19 bases lying between them. In DNA, the CDR3 is TGTGCCAGCAGCGTTTCGGTGTTAGGGGGTTCTAATGAAAAACTGTTTTTT. Its protein is CASSVSVLGGSNEKLFF.

V usage is TRBV28 and J usage is TRBJ2-4, with D possibly being TRBD2 (5 bases). This CDR3 region has 15 residues. V was cut by 3 bases and J by 0 bases, with 9 bases left in between. Germline CDR1 MDHEN, CDR2 SYDVKM. CDR3 DNA sequence: TGTGCCAGCAGTTTTTTAGGAGGAGCCAAAAACATTCAGTACTTC. As protein: CASSFLGGAKNIQYF.

The CDR3: CASSYNEAGRNEKFF. CDR3 DNA sequence: TGTGCCAGCAGTTACAATGAGGCAGGGAGGAACGAAAAGTTCTTC. The chain employs TRBV6-5 and TRBJ2-1, with D possibly matching TRBD2 (6 bases). The ends were cut back, 2 bases at V and 14 bases at J, with 22 bases in the middle. The germline V gene has CDR1 MNHEY and CDR2 SVGAGI. There are 15 residues in the CDR3.

This chain connects TRBV12-3 or TRBV12-4 to TRBJ1-2; D uncertain. The CDR3 extends over 12 amino acids. Trimming removed 3 bases at V and 4 bases at J, with 6 bases between. The CDR3 DNA reads as TGTGCCAGCAGTTTTACAGTCTATGGCTACACCTTC. Its protein is CASSFTVYGYTF.

Only one count was recorded for this clone. The chain couples TRBV4-3 to TRBJ2-1, with D hard to call. CDR3 length: 13 amino acids. V lost 0 bases to trimming and J lost 13 bases, with 13 bases between them. CDR1 and CDR2 (germline): LGHNA, YSLEER. The CDR3 DNA follows: TGCGCCAGCAGCCAAGATAACTCCCTTCGCCAGTTCTTC. Translating it yields CASSQDNSLRQFF.

The chain joins TRBV6-4 to TRBJ1-1, with unresolved D. The V end lost 3 bases, the J end lost 1 base, and 6 bases lay between the germline ends. The germline V gene encodes CDR1 MRHNA and CDR2 SNTAGT. This CDR3 contains 13 residues. CDR3 amino acids: CASSEAGNTEAFF. CDR3 DNA: TGTGCCAGCAGTGAGGCGGGGAACACTGAAGCTTTCTTT.

The chain has TRBV6-1 and TRBJ1-1, with D uncertain. Trimming stripped 2 bases from V and 5 bases from J, with 12 bases between. This CDR3 contains 14 residues. Germline V gene sequence: CDR1 MNHNS, CDR2 SASEGT. The chain's CDR3 is CASSETVSRTEAFF. CDR3 nucleotides: TGTGCCAGCAGTGAAACGGTTTCGAGGACTGAAGCTTTCTTT.

Here the CDR3 DNA reads TGTGCCAGCAGGGAGACTAGCGGGGGGTCCGAGCAGTACTTC. Its protein is CASRETSGGSEQYF. The gene calls are TRBV6-4 and TRBJ2-7; TRBD2 aligns across 13 bases. The CDR3 contains 14 residues. CDR1 and CDR2 from the germline V gene are MRHNA and SNTAGT. The ends lost 6 bases at V and 6 bases at J; junction bases unmatched: 5.